Listed here is a single TCR beta chain. Original methodology: How many nucleated cells were present was estimated from reference gene primer amplification. The protocol was immunoSEQ multiplex PCR, while the TCRdb copy is restricted to in-frame clones and leaves out a portion. V and J calls and clone size are copied from that table; D and trimming were computed from the DNA. In the table there are over 200,000 clones, approximately 81% of which are singletons. The J segment lost 4 bases and the V segment lost 7 bases, leaving 12 bases of the junction unmatched. Germline V gives CDR1 MDHEN, CDR2 SYDVKM. This CDR3 is built from 15 residues. Participants' own reports of clinical history determined their cohort assignment. This sample stems from a study of blood T cell repertoires in COVID-19.

The clonotype was recovered from a man aged 40-50 years who had recovered from COVID-19. This chain links TRBV28 with TRBJ1-1; 7 nucleotides agree with TRBD1. Material for sequencing was PBMCs or T cells enriched from blood (not recorded which). In nucleotides, the CDR3 is TGTGCCAGCATCCTCTTGACAGGGACGGCCACTGAAGCTTTCTTT. Its protein product is CASILLTGTATEAFF.